The rows below give T cell receptor beta chains drawn from one sample of a study of blood T cell repertoires in COVID-19. Measured with immunoSEQ multiplex PCR; TCRdb has only the in-frame clones, and not every one. Of around 60,000 clones listed, around 90% were seen once; the top ten hold about 9.1%. Sequenced sample: peripheral blood. The source of these receptors is a woman of 80 years or more with active COVID-19. CDR3s include the opening cysteine and the closing phenylalanine or tryptophan. Each record gives: D gene, V gene, clone size, J gene, CDR3 DNA, CDR3 protein. D genes are given only for firm matches. Clone size is given for some rows only: seen once, a few or many times, or a class if the clone is expanded.

>TRBD2|TRBV19|.|TRBJ2-5
TGTGCCAGTAGCGGACTAGCGGGGGGCCAAGAGACCCAGTACTTC
CASSGLAGGQETQYF
>TRBD2|TRBV7-2|.|TRBJ2-3
TGTGCCAGCAGCTTACCGCGGGGGGGCGCAGATACGCAGTATTTT
CASSLPRGGADTQYF
>TRBD1|TRBV4-2|.|TRBJ2-2
TGTGCCAGCAGCCATTCCCCGGGACAGGGGGCCGCCGGGGAGCTGTTTTTT
CASSHSPGQGAAGELFF
>TRBD1|TRBV28|.|TRBJ2-7
TGTGCCAGCAGTCCCGAGACAGGGGGTGCCTCCTACGAGCAGTACTTC
CASSPETGGASYEQYF
>TRBD2|TRBV10-3|.|TRBJ2-7
TGTGCCATCAGTGAAAGCGGGACCTCCTACGAGCAGTACTTC
CAISESGTSYEQYF
>.|TRBV14|.|TRBJ1-4
TGTGCCAGCAGCATCCGCAGGGCCTCTAATGAAAAACTGTTTTTT
CASSIRRASNEKLFF
>TRBD2|TRBV7-2|.|TRBJ2-3
TGTGCCAGCAGCCTCCGGACTAGCGGGAATGGAGATACGCAGTATTTT
CASSLRTSGNGDTQYF
>.|TRBV11-1|.|TRBJ1-1
TGTGCCAGCAGCTTCGGAGGGAGAGCTTTCTTT
CASSFGGRAFF
>TRBD1|TRBV9|.|TRBJ2-2
TGTGCCAGCAACAAACGGGACAGTTACACCGGGGAGCTGTTTTTT
CASNKRDSYTGELFF
>TRBD2|TRBV7-9|.|TRBJ2-5
TGTGCCAGCAGCTTACTCACAGCGGGGGACCAAGAGACCCAGTACTTC
CASSLLTAGDQETQYF
>TRBD1|TRBV24-1|.|TRBJ1-2
TGTGCCACCAGTGACCCGCTTGATAAGACAGGGTATGGCTACACCTTC
CATSDPLDKTGYGYTF
>TRBD2|TRBV28|.|TRBJ2-2
TGTGCCAGCAGTCTTCCTAGCGGGAGGATCACCGGGGAGCTGTTTTTT
CASSLPSGRITGELFF
>.|TRBV27|.|TRBJ1-6
TGTGCCAGCAGTCTCAAATACCCTCGGGAGGTTGACTCACCCCTCCACTTT
CASSLKYPREVDSPLHF
>.|TRBV7-9|once|TRBJ2-6
TGTGCCAGCAGCGAATCGGACTCATCTGGGGCCAACGTCCTGACTTTC
CASSESDSSGANVLTF
>.|TRBV4-2|once|TRBJ2-1
TGTGCCAGCAGCCGCTATGAAGCGTCTATGGTCAATGAGCAGTTCTTC
CASSRYEASMVNEQFF
>.|TRBV3-1/TRBV3-2|.|TRBJ1-2
TGTGCCAGCAGTCTTCAGGGCAACTATGGCTACACCTTC
CASSLQGNYGYTF
>.|TRBV20-1|.|TRBJ2-5
TGCAGTGCTAGCCCCCAGGAGACCCAGTACTTC
CSASPQETQYF
>TRBD1|TRBV3-1/TRBV3-2|.|TRBJ1-1
TGTGCCAGCATGACCGGGACAGGGAACAATGAAGCTTTCTTT
CASMTGTGNNEAFF
>.|TRBV2|few|TRBJ1-2
TGTGCCAGCAGTGAAAGTTGGGGGGGGTCCTATGGCTACACCTTC
CASSESWGGSYGYTF
>TRBD2|TRBV5-6|.|TRBJ2-3
TGTGCCAGCAGCTATGGACTAGCGGGGGGCACAGATACGCAGTATTTT
CASSYGLAGGTDTQYF
>.|TRBV3-1/TRBV3-2|.|TRBJ2-7
TGTGCCAGCAGCCAAGGCGCCTACGAGCAGTACTTC
CASSQGAYEQYF
>.|TRBV24-1|.|TRBJ1-4
TGTGCCACCAGTGATTCTCGGCAGGGGCGGGAAAAACTGTTTTTT
CATSDSRQGREKLFF
>TRBD2|TRBV5-1|.|TRBJ2-2
TGCGCCAGCAGCTTCCGACTAGCGGGGTCGGCGAACACCGGGGAGCTGTTTTTT
CASSFRLAGSANTGELFF
>TRBD1|TRBV27|.|TRBJ2-6
TGTGCCAGCGCCGGACAGGCTGGGGCCAACGTCCTGACTTTC
CASAGQAGANVLTF
>.|TRBV6-5|few|TRBJ2-1
TGTGCCAGCAGTTTCGGGGGAGGTAGAATCTTC
CASSFGGGRIF
>.|TRBV7-2|.|TRBJ2-7
TGTGCCAGCAGCTTACACAGGACGACCTACGAGCAGTACTTC
CASSLHRTTYEQYF